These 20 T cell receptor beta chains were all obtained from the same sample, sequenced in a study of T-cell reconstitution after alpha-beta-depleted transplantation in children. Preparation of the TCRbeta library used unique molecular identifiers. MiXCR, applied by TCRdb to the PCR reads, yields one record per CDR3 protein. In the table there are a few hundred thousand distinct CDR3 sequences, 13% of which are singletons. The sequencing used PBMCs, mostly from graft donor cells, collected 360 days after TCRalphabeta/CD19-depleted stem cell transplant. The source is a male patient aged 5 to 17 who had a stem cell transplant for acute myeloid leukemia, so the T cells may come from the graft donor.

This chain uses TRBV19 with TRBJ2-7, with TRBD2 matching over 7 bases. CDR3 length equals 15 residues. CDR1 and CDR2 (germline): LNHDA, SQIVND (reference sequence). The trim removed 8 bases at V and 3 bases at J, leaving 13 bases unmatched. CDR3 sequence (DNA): TGTGCCAGTCGGGAAATGCGCGGGAGCAGCTACGAGCAGTACTTC. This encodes CASREMRGSSYEQYF. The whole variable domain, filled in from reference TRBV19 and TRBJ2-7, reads DGGITQSPKYLFRKEGQNVTLSCEQNLNHDAMYWYRQDPGQGLRLIYYSQIVNDFQKGDIAEGYSVSREKKESFPLTVTSAQKNPTAFYLCASREMRGSSYEQYFGPGTRLTVT.

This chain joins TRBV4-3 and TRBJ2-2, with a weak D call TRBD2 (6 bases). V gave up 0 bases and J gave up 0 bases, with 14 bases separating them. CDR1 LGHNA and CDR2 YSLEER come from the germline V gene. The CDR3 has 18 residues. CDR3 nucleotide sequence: TGCGCCAGCAGCCAAGATCTTGCCAGCGGGCCGAACACCGGGGAGCTGTTTTTT. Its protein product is CASSQDLASGPNTGELFF.

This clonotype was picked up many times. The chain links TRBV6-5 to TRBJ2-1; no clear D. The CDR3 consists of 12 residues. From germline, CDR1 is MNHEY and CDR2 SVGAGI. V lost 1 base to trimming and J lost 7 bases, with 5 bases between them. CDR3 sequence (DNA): TGTGCCAGCAGTTACTTGGGGAATGAGCAGTTCTTC. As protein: CASSYLGNEQFF.

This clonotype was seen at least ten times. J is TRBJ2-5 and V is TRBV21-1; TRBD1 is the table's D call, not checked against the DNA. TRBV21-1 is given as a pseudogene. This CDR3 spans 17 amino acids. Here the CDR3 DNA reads TGTGCCAGCAGCAAAGCGTTAACTCCCGGCGAGCAAGAGACCCAGTACTTC. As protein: CASSKALTPGEQETQYF.

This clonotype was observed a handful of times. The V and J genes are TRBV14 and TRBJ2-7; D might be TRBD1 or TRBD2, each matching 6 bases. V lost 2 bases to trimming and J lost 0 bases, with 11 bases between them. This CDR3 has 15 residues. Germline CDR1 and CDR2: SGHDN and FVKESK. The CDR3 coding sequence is TGTGCCAGCAGCCAAAGGGGGGTGAACTCCTACGAGCAGTACTTC. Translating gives CASSQRGVNSYEQYF.

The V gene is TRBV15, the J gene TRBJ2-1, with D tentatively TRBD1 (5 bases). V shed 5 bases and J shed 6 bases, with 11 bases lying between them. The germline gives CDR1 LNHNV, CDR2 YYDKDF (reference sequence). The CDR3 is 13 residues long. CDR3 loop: CATSRVRGNEQFF. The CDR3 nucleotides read TGTGCCACCAGCCGGGTTAGGGGCAATGAGCAGTTCTTC.

CDR3 bases: TGTGCCATCAGTGAGCCGGGACAGGGCGCCTCCTACGAGCAGTACTTC. Translated, it gives CAISEPGQGASYEQYF. V and J are TRBV10-3 and TRBJ2-7; 9 bases are a match to TRBD1. CDR3 length: 16 residues. V was pared by 2 bases and J by 0 bases, with 5 bases of the junction left unmatched. The germline V gene encodes CDR1 ENHRY and CDR2 SYGVKD.

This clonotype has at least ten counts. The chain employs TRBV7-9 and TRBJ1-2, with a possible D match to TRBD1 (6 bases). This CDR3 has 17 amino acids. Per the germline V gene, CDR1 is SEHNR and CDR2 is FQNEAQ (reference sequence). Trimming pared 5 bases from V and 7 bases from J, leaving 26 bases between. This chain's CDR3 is CASSPIINPGTKSGYTF. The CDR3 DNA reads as TGTGCCAGCAGCCCCATCATTAACCCCGGGACAAAAAGTGGCTACACCTTC.

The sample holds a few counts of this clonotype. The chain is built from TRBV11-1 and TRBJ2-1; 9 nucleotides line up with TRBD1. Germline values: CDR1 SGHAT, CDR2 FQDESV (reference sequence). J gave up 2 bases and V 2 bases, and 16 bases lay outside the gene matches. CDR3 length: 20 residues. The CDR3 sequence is CASSLLRGTGTSQTYNEQFF. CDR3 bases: TGTGCCAGCAGCTTACTCCGGGGGACAGGGACCTCCCAAACCTACAATGAGCAGTTCTTC.

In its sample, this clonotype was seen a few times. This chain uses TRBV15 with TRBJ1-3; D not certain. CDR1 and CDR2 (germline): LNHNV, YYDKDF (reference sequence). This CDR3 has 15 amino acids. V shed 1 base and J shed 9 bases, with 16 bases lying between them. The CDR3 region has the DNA TGTGCCACCAGCAGAGGGCGCGTAGGCCCGGGCACCATATATTTT. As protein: CATSRGRVGPGTIYF. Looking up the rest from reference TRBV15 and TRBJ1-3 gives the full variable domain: DAMVIQNPRYQVTQFGKPVTLSCSQTLNHNVMYWYQQKSSQAPKLLFHYYDKDFNNEADTPDNFQSRRPNTSFCFLDIRSPGLGDTAMYLCATSRGRVGPGTIYFGEGSWLTVV.

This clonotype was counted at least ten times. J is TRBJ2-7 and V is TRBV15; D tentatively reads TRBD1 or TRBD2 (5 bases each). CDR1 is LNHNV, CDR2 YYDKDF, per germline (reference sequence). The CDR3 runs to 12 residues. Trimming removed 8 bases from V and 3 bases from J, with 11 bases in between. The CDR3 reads CATGDLNYEQYF. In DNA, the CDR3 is TGTGCCACCGGGGACCTTAACTACGAGCAGTACTTC.

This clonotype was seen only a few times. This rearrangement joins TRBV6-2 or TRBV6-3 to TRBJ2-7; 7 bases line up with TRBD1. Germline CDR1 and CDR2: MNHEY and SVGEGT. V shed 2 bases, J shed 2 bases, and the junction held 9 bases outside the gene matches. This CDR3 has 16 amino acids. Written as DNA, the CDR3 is TGTGCCAGCAGTTACCCGTCAGGGGGAATTCCCTACGAGCAGTACTTC. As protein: CASSYPSGGIPYEQYF.

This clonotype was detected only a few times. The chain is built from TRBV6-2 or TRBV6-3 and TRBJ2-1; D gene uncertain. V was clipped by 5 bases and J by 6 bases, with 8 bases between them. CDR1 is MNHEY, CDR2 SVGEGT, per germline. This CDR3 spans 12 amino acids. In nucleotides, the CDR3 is TGTGCCAGCAGTAAGTGGCCCAATGAGCAGTTCTTC. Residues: CASSKWPNEQFF.

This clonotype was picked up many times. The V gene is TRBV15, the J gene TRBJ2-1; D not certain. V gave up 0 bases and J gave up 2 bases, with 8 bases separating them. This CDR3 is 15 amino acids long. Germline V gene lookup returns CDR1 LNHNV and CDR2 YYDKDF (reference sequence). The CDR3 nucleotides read TGTGCCACCAGCAGAGACGGAGTGCCCTACAATGAGCAGTTCTTC. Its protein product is CATSRDGVPYNEQFF. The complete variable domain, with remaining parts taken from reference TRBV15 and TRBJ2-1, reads DAMVIQNPRYQVTQFGKPVTLSCSQTLNHNVMYWYQQKSSQAPKLLFHYYDKDFNNEADTPDNFQSRRPNTSFCFLDIRSPGLGDTAMYLCATSRDGVPYNEQFFGPGTRLTVL.

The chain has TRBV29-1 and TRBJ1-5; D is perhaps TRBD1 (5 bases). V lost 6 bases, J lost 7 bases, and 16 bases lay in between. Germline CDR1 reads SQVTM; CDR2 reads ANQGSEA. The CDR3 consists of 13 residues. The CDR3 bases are TGCAGCGTCGTAGTTGGGACCGGCCAGCCCCAGCATTTT. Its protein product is CSVVVGTGQPQHF.

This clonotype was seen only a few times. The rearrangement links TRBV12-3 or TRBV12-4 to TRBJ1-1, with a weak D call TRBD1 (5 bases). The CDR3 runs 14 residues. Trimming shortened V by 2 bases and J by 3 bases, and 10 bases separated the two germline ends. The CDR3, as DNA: TGTGCCAGCAGTTTAAGAAGGGGTGACACTGAAGCTTTCTTT. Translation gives CASSLRRGDTEAFF.

The CDR3 sequence: CAWSRGGAVYGYTF. CDR3 sequence (DNA): TGTGCCTGGAGTAGGGGGGGCGCGGTCTATGGCTACACCTTC. This chain joins TRBV30 and TRBJ1-2, with D maybe TRBD1 (6 bases). Trimming shortened V by 2 bases and J by 4 bases, and 14 bases separated the two germline ends. This CDR3 comprises 14 residues. CDR1 is GTSNPN and CDR2 is SVGIG in the germline V gene (reference sequence).

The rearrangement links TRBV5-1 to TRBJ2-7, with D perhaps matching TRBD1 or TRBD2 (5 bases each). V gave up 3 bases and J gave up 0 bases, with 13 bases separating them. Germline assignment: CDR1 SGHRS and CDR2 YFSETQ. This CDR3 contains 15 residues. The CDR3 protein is CASSYVEGPSYEQYF. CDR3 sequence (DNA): TGCGCCAGCAGCTATGTTGAGGGGCCCTCCTACGAGCAGTACTTC.

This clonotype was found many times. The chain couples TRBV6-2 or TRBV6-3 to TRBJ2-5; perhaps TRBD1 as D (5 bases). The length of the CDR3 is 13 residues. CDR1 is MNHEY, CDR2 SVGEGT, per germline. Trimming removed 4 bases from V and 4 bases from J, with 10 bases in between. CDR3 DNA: TGTGCCAGCAGTTCAGGGCAGCGAGAGACCCAGTACTTC. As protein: CASSSGQRETQYF.

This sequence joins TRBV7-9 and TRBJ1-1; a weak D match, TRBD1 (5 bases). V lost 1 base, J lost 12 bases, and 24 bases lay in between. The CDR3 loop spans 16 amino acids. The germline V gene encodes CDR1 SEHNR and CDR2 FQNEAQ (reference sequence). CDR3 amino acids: CASSLGPGLRFGFPFF. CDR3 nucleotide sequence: TGTGCCAGCAGCTTAGGGCCGGGACTACGTTTCGGTTTTCCTTTCTTT. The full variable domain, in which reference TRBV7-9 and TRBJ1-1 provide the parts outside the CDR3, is DTGVSQNPRHKITKRGQNVTFRCDPISEHNRLYWYRQTLGQGPEFLTYFQNEAQLEKSRLLSDRFSAERPKGSFSTLEIQRTEQGDSAMYLCASSLGPGLRFGFPFFGQGTRLTVV.